A selection of T cell receptor beta chains follows, all from one sample in a study of blood T cell repertoires in COVID-19. Generated by immunoSEQ multiplex PCR, the TCRdb table keeps only in-frame clones and is missing some. Among roughly 120,000 clones, about 83% were seen once, and the ten largest hold 3.9%. The sequencing input was peripheral blood. All receptors derive from a man between 60 and 75 years old with acute or convalescent COVID-19. The CDR3 runs from the conserved cysteine through the conserved F or W. D genes are given only for firm matches.

J	V	D	DNA	CDR3
TRBJ2-3	TRBV7-2	NA	TGTGCCAGCTTATTCCAGGGCACAGATACGCAGTATTTT	CASLFQGTDTQYF
TRBJ2-3	TRBV6-5	TRBD1	TGTGCCAGCAGTCCACAGGGGAGAAGCACAGATACGCAGTATTTT	CASSPQGRSTDTQYF
TRBJ2-7	TRBV11-3	TRBD2	TGTGCCAGCAGCTCGGGACTAGCGGGAGTCTACGAGCAGTACTTC	CASSSGLAGVYEQYF
TRBJ1-1	TRBV7-2	NA	TGTGCCAGCAGCTTAGTGGTAGGGCAGGGGAACGCTGAAGCTTTCTTT	CASSLVVGQGNAEAFF
TRBJ2-2	TRBV14	TRBD1	TGTGCCAGCAGTCCTCCCGGGACAGGGAGGGGGGAGCTGTTTTTT	CASSPPGTGRGELFF
TRBJ2-1	TRBV18	TRBD2	TGTGCCAGCTCACCCGGGGGGGACGAGCAGTTCTTC	CASSPGGDEQFF
TRBJ2-1	TRBV5-8	TRBD1	TGTGCCAGCAGCCCCCGGGACAGTAATCATGAGCAGTTCTTC	CASSPRDSNHEQFF
TRBJ2-1	TRBV5-1	NA	TGCGCCAGCAGCTTTGGGCTCGAGGCGGGCCCCGTCAATGAGCAGTTCTTC	CASSFGLEAGPVNEQFF
TRBJ1-1	TRBV2	NA	TGTGCCAGCAGGACAGGTCGGGACACTGAAGCTTTCTTT	CASRTGRDTEAFF
TRBJ2-2	TRBV15	NA	TGTGCCACCAGCTTTCCGGGCCTAACCCGGGGAACCGGGGAGCTGTTTTTT	CATSFPGLTRGTGELFF
TRBJ2-3	TRBV24-1	NA	TGTGCCACCAGTGATCGAATGACAGCCACAGATACGCAGTATTTT	CATSDRMTATDTQYF
TRBJ2-3	TRBV2	TRBD2	TGTGCCAGCATGCTAGCGGGAACCACAGATACGCAGTATTTT	CASMLAGTTDTQYF
TRBJ2-1	TRBV5-1	TRBD1	TGCGCCAGCACAAAGGAGGGACAGGGAGGGAATGAGCAGTTCTTC	CASTKEGQGGNEQFF
TRBJ2-1	TRBV7-2	TRBD2	TGTGCCAGCAGCTTAGCGGGGACTAGCTCCTACAATGAGCAGTTCTTC	CASSLAGTSSYNEQFF